This passage covers 12 T cell receptor beta chains from one sample sequenced in a study of cytomegalovirus exposure and HLA in healthy donors. In the PCR, 60 Vbeta and 13 Jbeta primers were used. This table comes from immunoSEQ multiplex PCR, and its TCRdb copy is limited to in-frame clones, with some not included. The table lists roughly 150,000 clones, roughly 80% of them singletons. What was sequenced was PBMCs. The receptors shown here come from a woman between 40 and 50 years old in good health and CMV-seropositive.

Only one count was recorded for this clone. The V and J genes are TRBV7-2 and TRBJ2-5, with 13 bases identical to TRBD2. Germline assignment: CDR1 SGHTA and CDR2 FQGNSA. After removal of 4 bases from V and 2 bases from J, the junction contained 10 bases not matched to a gene. This CDR3 is 18 amino acids long. The CDR3 nucleotides are TGTGCCAGCAGCTCGCTCCTGGGACTAGCGGGAAATCAAGAGACCCAGTACTTC. Protein: CASSSLLGLAGNQETQYF.

The chain carries TRBV7-2 and TRBJ1-2; no clear D gene. The CDR3 length is 12 residues. Trimming pared 5 bases from V and 7 bases from J, leaving 11 bases between. Germline CDR1 SGHTA, CDR2 FQGNSA. For the CDR3, the DNA is TGTGCCAGCAGCCCTTCGAGGGTTGGCTACACCTTC. It codes for CASSPSRVGYTF.

V and J are TRBV5-1 and TRBJ2-7, with TRBD2 identical over 7 bases. There are 14 residues in the CDR3. CDR1 and CDR2 (germline): SGHRS, YFSETQ. The ends lost 2 bases at V and 1 base at J; junction bases unmatched: 3. CDR3 nucleotides: TGCGCCAGCAGCTTTGGGACTACATCCTACGAGCAGTACTTC. Translated, it gives CASSFGTTSYEQYF.

The chain joins TRBV30 to TRBJ1-6, with a tentative D call TRBD1 (6 bases). The CDR3 is 13 residues long. V lost 5 bases and J 7 bases, leaving 12 bases between the germline ends. In germline, CDR1 is GTSNPN, CDR2 SVGIG (reference sequence). In DNA form, the CDR3 reads TGTGCCTGGGCGGGGGCAGTAAATTCACCCCTCCACTTT. Translated, it gives CAWAGAVNSPLHF.

The rearrangement joins TRBV6-5 to TRBJ1-3; D is perhaps TRBD1 (5 bases). V shed 2 bases and J shed 7 bases, with 15 bases lying between them. Germline CDR1 MNHEY, CDR2 SVGAGI. The length of the CDR3 is 15 residues. The CDR3 protein is CASSYRGGAQNTIYF. CDR3 nucleotide sequence: TGTGCCAGCAGTTACCGGGGAGGGGCGCAGAACACCATATATTTT.

This sequence joins TRBV29-1 and TRBJ2-5; 11 bases match TRBD1. The J call is uncertain, as TRBJ2-7 better fits the DNA end. Germline V gives CDR1 SQVTM, CDR2 ANQGSEA. The CDR3 is made up of 15 amino acids. CDR3 amino acids: CSVVRGTGGSYEQYF. The CDR3 coding sequence is TGCAGCGTTGTGCGCGGGACAGGGGGCTCCTACGAGCAGTACTTC.

The rearrangement links TRBV4-3 to TRBJ2-1; 15 nucleotides agree with TRBD2. The trim removed 3 bases at V and 4 bases at J, leaving 4 bases unmatched. This CDR3 is built from 17 residues. Germline V gives CDR1 LGHNA, CDR2 YSLEER. CDR3 loop: CASSHGTSGGSYNEQFF. In DNA form, the CDR3 reads TGCGCCAGCAGCCATGGGACTAGCGGGGGGTCTTACAATGAGCAGTTCTTC.

The chain carries TRBV10-2 and TRBJ2-2; a weak D match, TRBD1 (5 bases). CDR3 size: 14 residues. V was clipped by 5 bases and J by 6 bases, with 13 bases between them. Germline CDR1 WSHSY, CDR2 SAAADI. The CDR3 DNA reads as TGCGCCAGCAGTTCCTTAGGGGCCGCCGGGGAGCTGTTTTTT. Its translation is CASSSLGAAGELFF.

The CDR3 sequence is CATSSPNTEAFF. As DNA, the CDR3 is TGTGCCACCAGCTCCCCAAACACTGAAGCTTTCTTT. This rearrangement joins TRBV15 to TRBJ1-1; D not certain. CDR1 LNHNV and CDR2 YYDKDF come from the germline V gene (reference sequence). CDR3 length: 12 amino acids. Deletions cut 5 bases from V and 2 bases from J, with 6 bases between.

The rearrangement uses TRBV5-1 and TRBJ1-3; D is unresolved. V dropped 0 bases and J dropped 0 bases, with 4 bases sitting between them. Germline CDR1 reads SGHRS; CDR2 reads YFSETQ. The length of the CDR3 is 14 residues. The CDR3 nucleotides read TGCGCCAGCAGCTTGGACGGCTCTGGAAACACCATATATTTT. Its protein product is CASSLDGSGNTIYF.

This clone was recorded only once. The chain couples TRBV27 to TRBJ2-5; perhaps TRBD2 as D (6 bases). The CDR3 runs 16 residues. V was shortened by 6 bases and J by 5 bases, with 22 bases between the two germline ends. Per germline, CDR1 MNHEY and CDR2 SMNVEV (reference sequence). CDR3 sequence reads: CASRRTGEGGWETQYF. The CDR3 coding sequence is TGTGCCAGCAGAAGGACGGGAGAGGGAGGCTGGGAGACCCAGTACTTC.

The chain uses TRBV20-1 and TRBJ2-5, with D tentatively TRBD2 (5 bases). This CDR3 spans 11 amino acids. Trimming cost V 5 bases and J 5 bases, with 9 bases left between them. Germline CDR1 reads DFQATT; CDR2 reads SNEGSKA (reference sequence). CDR3 loop: CSAAERETQYF. The CDR3 DNA reads TGCAGTGCTGCCGAGCGGGAGACCCAGTACTTC.